This entry features one T cell receptor beta chain sequence. This clone was detected only once. Its specific antigen is unknown. The sample holds no much larger clone one base away, and base qualities are not on file. This sample was taken from a study of cytomegalovirus exposure and HLA in healthy donors (dated by TCRdb to the late 2010s). As for the study more broadly: An earlier analysis of 550 to 700 of the donors reported approximately 300 Gb of sequence data and 117 million unique TCR beta sequences from about 179 million T cells. Around 320 gigabases of sequencing data and roughly 90 million unique TCR sequences were included in an early release covering about 700 HLA-typed donors. Among the roughly 370 genotyped donors, 81% belonged to the genetic ancestry cluster associated with self-reported Caucasian donors. The study aimed to test whether cataloging public T cell receptors could reveal signatures of past pathogen exposure. Using immunosequencing, the study profiled T cell repertoires from 550 to 750 subjects and related those repertoires to cytomegalovirus serostatus. Besides the first cohort of approximately 670 subjects, a separate validation cohort made up of 90 to 150 different subjects was used. High-throughput TCR immunosequencing, statistical association of individual TCRs with disease status, and machine learning were combined to predict cytomegalovirus infection status. In a later analysis, previously published TCR beta repertoires from 666 donors were re-analyzed and high-resolution HLA genotyping was added so that TCR occurrence patterns could be studied. Rather than using new phenotypic data, the later analysis identified candidate immune exposures from TCR beta sequences and from how often those sequences occurred across donors. An earlier analysis of fewer than 700 of the donors applied high-throughput TCR beta sequencing to assess whether each TCR beta V gene segment acted as functional or pseudogenic. Donor age, sex, ethnicity and CMV serostatus were compiled together with the repertoire data. A later genetic analysis took genome-wide SNP genotypes for about 65% of the roughly 670 donors and used that subset as a discovery cohort. Every repertoire in the discovery cohort had been generated on one and the same sequencing platform. Class I and class II HLA loci were covered by the typing at four-digit resolution. Typing coverage differed by locus: A, B, C, DRB1 and DQB1 were typed in roughly 620-640 donors, DQA1 in 500 to 550, DPA1 in some 610, and DPB1 in just under 480. Roughly 5 DR-DQ haplotypes were handled as single units for association and clustering, since linkage in the cohort was strong. Among roughly 370 genotyped donors of the cohort, an average of 235,054 unique TCR beta nucleotide sequences were sequenced per donor, roughly 18% of them non-productive. Overall study results and their limits: A later analysis associated 16,951 TCR beta sequences with specific HLA alleles at a false discovery rate of 0.05. In a later genetic analysis, fewer N-insertions in productive TCRs were reported among donors in an Asian-associated ancestry cluster than the roughly 670-donor mean. The earlier analysis of around 600 of the donors excluded seventeen rarely observed V segments, including chromosome 9 orphons, because counts were too low. Several of the top co-occurrence clusters appeared to be linked to parvovirus B19, influenza, CMV and Epstein-Barr virus, according to a later analysis. In the study, about 150 TCR beta chains were listed as associated with cytomegalovirus. In an earlier analysis of over 550 of the donors, most TCR beta V segments were observed in productive rearrangements about 87% or about 30% of the time, broadly matching IMGT annotations. A later genetic analysis associated a missense DCLRE1C variant with V-gene and J-gene trimming of TCR beta chains, and an independent cohort replicated the association. A later analysis found that HLA-associated TCR beta chains were more clonally expanded and had lower generation probabilities than equally common non-associated chains. Most TCR sequences were seen in very few donors, while some public TCRs were found in many individuals. In a later analysis, TCR association rates were found to vary across HLA loci, with the most associated TCRs seen for DRB1 alleles and the fewest for HLA-C alleles. A further reported finding was that TCR beta sequences accurately predicted the HLA-A and HLA-B alleles for most subjects in the first cohort. The presence/absence analyses assumed that sequencing depth was roughly uniform across donors, and that assumption may not be true. Three of the identified cytomegalovirus-associated TCR beta chains were confirmed in vitro to be specific for cytomegalovirus antigens. Correlated functional status among segregating V segments might be attributable to linkage disequilibrium, but an unknown experimental factor could not be ruled out. The authors suggested that the approach could potentially be generalized to other disease states and immunological phenotypes. Because HLA typing was missing for some donors at each locus, association tests included only the typed subset. The 87-base-pair reads could not distinguish some IMGT-functional V segments, including TRBV6-2 and TRBV6-3, so those segments were excluded. A later analysis found that most CMV-associated TCR beta chains appeared HLA-restricted, with HLA associations seemingly driven largely by CMV exposure. Cytomegalovirus status was reported to be diagnosed by the classifier with high specificity and sensitivity in both the original and validation cohorts. The only immune exposure information available for the cohort was CMV serostatus. The sequencing pipeline was judged likely to have produced a cluster of highly shared sequence variants as a technical artifact. Only TCR beta chains were sequenced in this cohort, and the absence of alpha or paired-chain data limited detectable features. When HLA alleles, especially DR and DQ, strongly co-occurred, attributing TCR associations to individual alleles was difficult.

The germline V gene yields KGHSH for CDR1 and LQKENI for CDR2. The germline V and J ends show losses of 5 bases and 7 bases respectively, and no gene match explains 15 bases of the junction. The CDR3 sequence holds 16 residues, the cysteine and phenylalanine included. Only CDR3 DNA remains: 48 bases, in frame from the first base. The cohort comprised hundreds of healthy bone marrow donors. All cohort members were sampled while nominally healthy, although unrecorded immune exposures were likely present. The donor tested CMV seronegative, placing the donor among the 350 or so seronegative members of the cohort. Every donor gave a peripheral blood sample, and the peripheral blood mononuclear cells from that sample were used for TCR beta sequencing. The Qiagen DNeasy Blood Extraction Kit was used to extract genomic DNA from the blood cell samples. Libraries were made using the immunoSEQ multiplex PCR assay. For the multiplex PCR, a mixture combining 60 forward primers for TCR Vbeta segments and 13 reverse primers for TCR Jbeta segments was used. The CDR3 region of rearranged TCR beta genes was amplified from genomic DNA with a multiplex PCR assay. Amplified TCR beta libraries were sequenced as 87-base-pair reads on the Illumina HiSeq System. The original methods were these. Across the 600 to 700 repertoires, a later analysis counted tens of millions of unique TCR beta chains, roughly 11 million of which were shared by at least two donors. Raw reads were error-corrected and collapsed into unique sequences by a nearest-neighbor algorithm in which closely related sequences were merged to remove PCR and sequencing errors. To assign V, D and J gene segments, CDR3 sequences were aligned to IMGT reference sequences. Each retained sequence needed at least a six-nucleotide match to both a V gene segment and a J gene segment. A rearrangement counted as productive if the CDR3 had no stop codons and remained in frame with V and J, and every other rearrangement counted as non-productive. Following IMGT convention, CDR3 was defined as the stretch from the second conserved V-encoded cysteine up to the conserved J-encoded phenylalanine. The earlier analysis of approximately 500 of the donors excluded sequences that lacked an unambiguous match to a single V gene segment. In an earlier analysis of around 590 of the donors, a V segment was called functional when productive rearrangements were above 56.7%, and segregating when the standard deviation between donors exceeded 5%. A statistical classification framework was built to diagnose cytomegalovirus status from the catalog of TCR beta chain sequences. V and J gene assignment, in a later analysis, came from comparing TCR nucleotide sequences with IMGT/GENE-DB human TR gene sequences. In a later analysis, CDR3 sequences and most-parsimonious VDJ recombination scenarios were assigned using the TCRdist pipeline. A later analysis defined each TCR beta chain by its CDR3 amino acid sequence plus V-gene family, and excluded reads lacking a unique V-gene family. To address suspected cross-contamination and a sequencing artifact, a later analysis removed roughly 640 highly shared, low-generation-probability nucleotide sequences. A later analysis calculated a clonal expansion index for each public chain from normalized within-repertoire ranks of inferred template counts. In a later analysis, generation probabilities were computed with a VDJ recombination model fitted to out-of-frame rearrangements, and the resulting probabilities were checked against IGoR. In a later analysis, hypergeometric tests were used to score TCR-TCR, TCR-HLA and TCR-CMV co-occurrence, with a repertoire-size bias correction applied to TCR pairs. A later analysis estimated false discovery rates by permuting HLA or CMV assignments 20 times. In a later analysis, co-occurring TCRs were grouped using DBSCAN, and TCRdist sequence similarity was added for clustering within HLA-allele-positive subsets. For co-occurrence clustering, repertoires with fewer than 30,000 or more than 120,000 public chains were excluded, along with roughly five repertoires with anomalous nucleotide sharing. TCRdb obtained this table from immuneACCESS and retained in-frame rearrangements with V and J assigned. These tables miss some clones; where compared with another copy, unresolved V genes account for less than half of the shortfall, and the remainder is unexplained. The V and J calls and clone size were taken over from that table, and D and trimming were inferred from the DNA. The sample data list 200,000 to 250,000 clones, and 75% to 85% of these were observed just once. The ten largest make up 1.1% to 1.5% of the sample.

The sequencing sample was made of PBMCs. The chain is encoded by TRBV18 joined to TRBJ1-2; TRBD1 lines up with 8 middle nucleotides. The source is a girl under 18 in good health and CMV-seronegative. The CDR3 is CASSAPLRDRSGGYTF. The DNA sequence follows: TGTGCCAGCTCAGCGCCCTTAAGGGACAGGTCCGGTGGCTACACCTTC.